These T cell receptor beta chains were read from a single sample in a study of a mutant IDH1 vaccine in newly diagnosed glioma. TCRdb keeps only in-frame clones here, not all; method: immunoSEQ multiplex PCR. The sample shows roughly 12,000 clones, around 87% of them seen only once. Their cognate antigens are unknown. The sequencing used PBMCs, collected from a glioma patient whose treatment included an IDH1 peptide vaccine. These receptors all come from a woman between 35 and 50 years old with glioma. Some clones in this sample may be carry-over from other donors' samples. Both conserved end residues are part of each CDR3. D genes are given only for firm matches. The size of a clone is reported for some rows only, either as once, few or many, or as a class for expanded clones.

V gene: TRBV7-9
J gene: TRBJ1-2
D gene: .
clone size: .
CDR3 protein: CASSLAGNYGYTF
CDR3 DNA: TGTGCCAGCAGCTTAGCGGGGAACTATGGCTACACCTTC

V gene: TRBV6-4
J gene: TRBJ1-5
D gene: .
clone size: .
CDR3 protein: CASSDSKEQTSNQPQHF
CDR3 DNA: TGTGCCAGCAGTGACTCGAAGGAGCAGACTAGCAATCAGCCCCAGCATTTT

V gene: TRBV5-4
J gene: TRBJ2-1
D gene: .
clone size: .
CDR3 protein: CASISPYNEQFF
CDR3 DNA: TGTGCCAGCATCTCTCCGTACAATGAGCAGTTCTTC

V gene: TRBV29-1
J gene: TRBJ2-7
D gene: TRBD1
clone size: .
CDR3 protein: CSVGQGSSYEQYF
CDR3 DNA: TGCAGCGTTGGACAGGGATCCTCCTACGAGCAGTACTTC

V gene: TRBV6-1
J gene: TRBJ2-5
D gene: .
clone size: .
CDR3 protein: CASSKGGGQETQYF
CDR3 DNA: TGTGCCAGCAGTAAAGGGGGGGGGCAAGAGACCCAGTACTTC

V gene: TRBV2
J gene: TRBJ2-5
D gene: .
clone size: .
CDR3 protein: CASSEGLTAGTETQYF
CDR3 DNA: TGTGCCAGCAGTGAGGGCCTGACCGCGGGGACAGAGACCCAGTACTTC

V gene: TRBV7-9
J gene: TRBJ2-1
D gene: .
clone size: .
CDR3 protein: CASSPSGASYNEQFF
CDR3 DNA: TGTGCCAGCAGCCCATCCGGGGCCTCCTACAATGAGCAGTTCTTC

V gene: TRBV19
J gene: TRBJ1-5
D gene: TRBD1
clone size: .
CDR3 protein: CASEDRDYSNQPQHF
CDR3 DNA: TGTGCCAGTGAGGACAGGGATTATAGCAATCAGCCCCAGCATTTT

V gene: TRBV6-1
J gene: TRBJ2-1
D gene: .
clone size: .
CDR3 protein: CASSEAERGGNEQFF
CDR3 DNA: TGTGCCAGCAGTGAAGCGGAGAGAGGGGGCAATGAGCAGTTCTTC

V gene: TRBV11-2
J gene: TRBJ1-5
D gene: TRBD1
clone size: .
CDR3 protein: CASSHGTVQPQHF
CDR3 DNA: TGTGCCAGCAGCCACGGGACAGTTCAGCCCCAGCATTTT

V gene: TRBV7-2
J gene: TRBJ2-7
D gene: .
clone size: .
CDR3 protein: CASSFSYEQYF
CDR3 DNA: TGTGCCAGCAGCTTCTCCTACGAGCAGTACTTC

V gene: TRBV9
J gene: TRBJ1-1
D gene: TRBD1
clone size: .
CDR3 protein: CASSVGDRFFTEAFF
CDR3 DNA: TGTGCCAGCAGCGTAGGGGACAGGTTTTTTACTGAAGCTTTCTTT

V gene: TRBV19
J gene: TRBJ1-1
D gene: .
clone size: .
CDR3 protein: CASRLRGNTEAFF
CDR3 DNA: TGTGCCAGTAGACTCAGGGGCAACACTGAAGCTTTCTTT

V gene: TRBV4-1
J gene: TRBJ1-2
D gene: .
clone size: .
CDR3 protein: CASSQALTDYGYTF
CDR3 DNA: TGCGCCAGCAGCCAGGCCTTGACCGACTATGGCTACACCTTC

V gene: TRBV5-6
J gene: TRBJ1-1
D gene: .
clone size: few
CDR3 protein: CASSLRGTPGAFF
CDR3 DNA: TGTGCCAGCAGCTTGAGGGGGACCCCGGGAGCTTTCTTT

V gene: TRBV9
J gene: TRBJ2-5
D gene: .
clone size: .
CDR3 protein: CASTKTQTEQETQYF
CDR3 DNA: TGTGCCAGCACCAAGACCCAGACAGAACAAGAGACCCAGTACTTC

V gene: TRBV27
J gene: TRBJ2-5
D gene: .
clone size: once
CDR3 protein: CASSRSPVANQETQYF
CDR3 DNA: TGTGCCAGCAGTCGCTCCCCAGTTGCGAACCAAGAGACCCAGTACTTC

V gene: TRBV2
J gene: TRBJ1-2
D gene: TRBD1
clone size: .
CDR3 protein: CASTLTGVDYGYTF
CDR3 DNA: TGTGCCAGCACCTTGACAGGGGTAGACTATGGCTACACCTTC

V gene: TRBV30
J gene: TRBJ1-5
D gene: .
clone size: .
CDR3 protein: CAWSSQGNQPQHF
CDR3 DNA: TGTGCCTGGAGTTCACAGGGAAATCAGCCCCAGCATTTT

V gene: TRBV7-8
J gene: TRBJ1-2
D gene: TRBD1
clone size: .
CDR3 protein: CASSLQGAGYTF
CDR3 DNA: TGTGCCAGCAGCTTACAGGGGGCTGGCTACACCTTC

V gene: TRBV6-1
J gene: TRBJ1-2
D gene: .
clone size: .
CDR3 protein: CASSEVGGPYNYGYTF
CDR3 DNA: TGTGCCAGCAGTGAAGTGGGCGGGCCTTATAACTATGGCTACACCTTC

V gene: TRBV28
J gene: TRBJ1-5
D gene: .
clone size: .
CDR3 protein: CASTSLSRVGNQPQHF
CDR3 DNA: TGTGCCAGCACCAGTTTATCCCGAGTGGGCAATCAGCCCCAGCATTTT

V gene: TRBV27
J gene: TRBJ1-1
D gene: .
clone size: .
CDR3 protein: CASSLLGQGNTEAFF
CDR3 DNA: TGTGCCAGCAGTTTACTCGGGCAGGGAAACACTGAAGCTTTCTTT

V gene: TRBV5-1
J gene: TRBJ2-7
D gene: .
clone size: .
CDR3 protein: CASSLTDGSSYEQYF
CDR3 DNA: TGCGCCAGCAGCTTGACCGACGGAAGCTCCTACGAGCAGTACTTC

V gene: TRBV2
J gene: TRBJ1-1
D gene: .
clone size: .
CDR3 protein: CATSRGAERTEAFF
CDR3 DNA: TGTGCCACCTCGCGGGGTGCAGAGAGAACTGAAGCTTTCTTT

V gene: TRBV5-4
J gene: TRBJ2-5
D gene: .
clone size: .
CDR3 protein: CASSFQPRRRTQYF
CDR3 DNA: TGTGCCAGCAGCTTCCAGCCTCGGAGGCGGACCCAGTACTTC

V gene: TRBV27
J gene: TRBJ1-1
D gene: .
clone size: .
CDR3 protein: CASSMGVGTEAFF
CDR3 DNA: TGTGCCAGCTCAATGGGGGTTGGCACTGAAGCTTTCTTT

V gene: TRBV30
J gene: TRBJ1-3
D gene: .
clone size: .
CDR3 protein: CAWSRRGRGNTIYF
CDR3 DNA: TGTGCCTGGAGTCGGAGGGGGAGGGGGAACACCATATATTTT

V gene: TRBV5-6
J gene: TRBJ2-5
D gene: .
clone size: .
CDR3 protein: CASSLWYHETQYF
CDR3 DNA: TGTGCCAGCAGCTTATGGTACCATGAGACCCAGTACTTC

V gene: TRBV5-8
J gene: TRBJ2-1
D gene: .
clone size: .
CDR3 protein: CASSLALSSYNEQFF
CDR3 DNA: TGTGCCAGCAGCTTGGCTTTGAGCTCCTACAATGAGCAGTTCTTC

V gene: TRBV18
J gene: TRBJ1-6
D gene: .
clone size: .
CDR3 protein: CASSPRDRESSYNSPLHF
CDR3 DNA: TGTGCCAGCTCACCAAGAGACAGAGAAAGCTCCTATAATTCACCCCTCCACTTT

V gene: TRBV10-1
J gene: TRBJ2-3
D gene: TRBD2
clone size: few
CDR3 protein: CASSELAGEGKDTQYF
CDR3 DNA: TGCGCCAGCAGTGAGCTAGCGGGAGAGGGAAAAGATACGCAGTATTTT

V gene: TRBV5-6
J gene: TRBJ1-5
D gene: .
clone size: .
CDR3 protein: CASSLRGGDVNQPQHF
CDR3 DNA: TGTGCCAGCAGCTTGAGGGGTGGGGACGTTAATCAGCCCCAGCATTTT

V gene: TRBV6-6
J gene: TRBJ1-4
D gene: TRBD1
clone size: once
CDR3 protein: CASSYPGQGALEKLFF
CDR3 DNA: TGTGCCAGCAGTTACCCCGGACAGGGGGCTTTGGAAAAACTGTTTTTT

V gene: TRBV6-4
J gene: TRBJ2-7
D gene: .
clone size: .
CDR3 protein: CASSDRGGGIYEQYF
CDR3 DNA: TGTGCCAGCAGTGACAGGGGGGGAGGGATATACGAGCAGTACTTC

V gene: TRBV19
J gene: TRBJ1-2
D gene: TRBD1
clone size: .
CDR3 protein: CASTLQGQTHNYGYTF
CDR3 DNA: TGTGCCAGTACCTTACAGGGACAGACTCATAACTATGGCTACACCTTC

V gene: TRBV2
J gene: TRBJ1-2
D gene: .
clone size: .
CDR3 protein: CASRGGLSSDYGYTF
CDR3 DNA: TGTGCCAGCAGGGGAGGACTCAGCTCGGACTATGGCTACACCTTC

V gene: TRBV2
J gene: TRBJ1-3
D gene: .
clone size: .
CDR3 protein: CASSRTDPTGNTIYF
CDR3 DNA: TGTGCCAGCAGCCGGACGGACCCCACTGGAAACACCATATATTTT

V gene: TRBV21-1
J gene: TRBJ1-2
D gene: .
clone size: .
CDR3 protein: CASSKEFDRGFHYGYTF
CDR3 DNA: TGTGCCAGCAGCAAAGAATTCGACCGGGGGTTTCACTATGGCTACACCTTC

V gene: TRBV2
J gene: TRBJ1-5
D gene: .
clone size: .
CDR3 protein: CASSVQFQPQHF
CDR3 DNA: TGTGCCAGCAGTGTTCAGTTCCAGCCCCAGCATTTT

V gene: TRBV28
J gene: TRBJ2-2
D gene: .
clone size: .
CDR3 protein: CASRPGTGELFF
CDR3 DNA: TGTGCCAGCAGGCCAGGGACCGGGGAGCTGTTTTTT

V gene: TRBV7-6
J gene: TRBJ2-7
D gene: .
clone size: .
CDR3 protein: CASSSYNDEGTYEQYF
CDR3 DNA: TGTGCCAGCAGCTCCTACAACGATGAGGGAACCTACGAGCAGTACTTC

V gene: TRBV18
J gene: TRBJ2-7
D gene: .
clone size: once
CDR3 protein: CASSPPGGVEQYF
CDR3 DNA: TGTGCCAGCTCACCACCGGGGGGAGTCGAGCAGTACTTC

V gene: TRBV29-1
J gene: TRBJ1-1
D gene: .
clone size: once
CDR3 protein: CSVVRSRGDRTEAFF
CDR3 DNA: TGCAGCGTTGTTCGTTCCCGAGGCGATAGAACTGAAGCTTTCTTT

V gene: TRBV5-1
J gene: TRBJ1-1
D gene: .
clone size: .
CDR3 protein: CASSLDTDRRLMNTEAFF
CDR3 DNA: TGCGCCAGCAGCTTGGATACGGACAGACGACTCATGAACACTGAAGCTTTCTTT